The present T cell receptor (beta chain) was sequenced within a study of CD8+CD57+ T cells in acquired aplastic anemia. From germline, CDR1 is SGHDN and CDR2 FVKESK. This CDR3 spans 13 amino acids. V was clipped by 7 bases and J by 4 bases, with 13 bases between them. TCR beta VDJ and CDR3 were profiled, and genomic DNA was the template. MiXCR was run by TCRdb on the reads, yielding one entry per CDR3 protein. The sample carries roughly 300,000 distinct CDR3 sequences, 45% to 70% recorded once. Sequencing input: sorted CD4+, CD8+, or CD8+CD57+ T cells (not recorded which) from PBMCs. The chain combines TRBV14 with TRBJ1-1; tentative D call: TRBD1 (6 bases). This clonotype was sampled from a human donor with severe aplastic anemia or a healthy control (not recorded which). Written as DNA, the CDR3 is TGTGCCAGCACCGCTACCAGGGGCACTGAAGCTTTCTTT. It specifies CASTATRGTEAFF. Complete variable domain (other parts from reference TRBV14 and TRBJ1-1): EAGVTQFPSHSVIEKGQTVTLRCDPISGHDNLYWYRRVMGKEIKFLLHFVKESKQDESGMPNNRFLAERTGGTYSTLKVQPAELEDSGVYFCASTATRGTEAFFGQGTRLTVV.